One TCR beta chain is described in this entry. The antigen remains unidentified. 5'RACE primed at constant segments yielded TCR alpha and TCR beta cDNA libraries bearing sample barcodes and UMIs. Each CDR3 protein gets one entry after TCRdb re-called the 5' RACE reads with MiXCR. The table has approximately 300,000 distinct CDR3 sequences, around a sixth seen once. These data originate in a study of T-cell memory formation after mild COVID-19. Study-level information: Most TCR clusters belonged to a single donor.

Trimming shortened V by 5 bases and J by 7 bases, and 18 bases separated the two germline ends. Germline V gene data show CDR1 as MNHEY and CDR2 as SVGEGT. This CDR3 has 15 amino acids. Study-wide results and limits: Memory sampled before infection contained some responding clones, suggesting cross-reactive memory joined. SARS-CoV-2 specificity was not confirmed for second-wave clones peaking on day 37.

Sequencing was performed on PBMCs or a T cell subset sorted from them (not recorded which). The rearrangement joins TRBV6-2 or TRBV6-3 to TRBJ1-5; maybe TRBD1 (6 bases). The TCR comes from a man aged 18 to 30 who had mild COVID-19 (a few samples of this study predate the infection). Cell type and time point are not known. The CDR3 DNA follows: TGTGCCAGCAGTCCCCGGGACAAGGGGGTACAGCCCCAGCATTTT. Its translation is CASSPRDKGVQPQHF.